The 25 T cell receptor beta chains listed next were all sequenced from one sample in a study of OX40 agonist ivuxolimab in advanced cancers. Libraries were constructed by the immunoSEQ multiplex PCR assay. TCRdb retrieved this table from immuneACCESS and kept in-frame rearrangements only. Not all clones are present; in checked studies, unresolved V genes account for under half, and no reason is known for the remainder. This sample lists 55,000 to 70,000 clones; 90% were detected once. The ten top clones hold 1.9% of the sample. Sequences were derived from CD4+ or CD8+ T cells sorted from blood, sampled in a trial of the OX40 agonist ivuxolimab. All receptors derive from an adult with an advanced solid tumor such as melanoma, head and neck, liver or kidney cancer.

This chain uses TRBV30 with TRBJ2-1, with 9 bases fitting TRBD2. The germline V gene encodes CDR1 GTSNPN and CDR2 SVGIG (reference sequence). J gave up 6 bases and V 0 bases, and 9 bases lay outside the gene matches. The CDR3 extends over 16 amino acids. The CDR3 region is CAWSVHSGLASNEQFF. The CDR3 coding sequence is TGTGCCTGGAGTGTACACTCGGGACTAGCAAGCAATGAGCAGTTCTTC.

This clone was observed a single time. V gene TRBV7-2 combines with J gene TRBJ2-1, with D hard to call. Trimming removed 5 bases at V and 8 bases at J, with 13 bases between. Germline V gives CDR1 SGHTA, CDR2 FQGNSA. The CDR3 extends over 13 amino acids. The CDR3 is CASSPSDVHEQFF. DNA for the CDR3: TGTGCCAGCAGCCCGTCGGACGTTCATGAGCAGTTCTTC. Based on the CDR3 plus reference TRBV7-2 and TRBJ2-1, the full variable domain is GAGVSQSPSNKVTEKGKDVELRCDPISGHTALYWYRQSLGQGLEFLIYFQGNSAPDKSGLPSDRFSAERTGGSVSTLTIQRTQQEDSAVYLCASSPSDVHEQFFGPGTRLTVL.

This clone is termed medium-sized. The J gene is TRBJ1-2, the V gene TRBV10-1; the D gene is possibly TRBD1 (5 bases). The CDR3 length is 13 residues. Between the trimmed V and J ends, which lost 3 bases and 3 bases, there was a span of 8 bases. Germline CDR1 is WNHNN and CDR2 is SYGVQD (reference sequence). The CDR3 nucleotides read TGCGCCAGCAGTGACCGCAGGGACTATGGCTACACCTTC. Translating it yields CASSDRRDYGYTF.

This clone occurred a few times. The chain couples TRBV7-9 to TRBJ1-1; D is unresolved. With 5 bases removed from V and 5 bases from J, the gap between germline ends came to 18 bases. Germline loops: CDR1 SEHNR, CDR2 FQNEAQ (reference sequence). The CDR3 has 15 amino acids. CDR3 sequence: CASSILTPSGTEAFF. CDR3 DNA: TGTGCCAGCAGCATTCTGACCCCTTCGGGGACTGAAGCTTTCTTT.

CDR3 sequence reads: CASSHRLAGSYEQYF. The CDR3 nucleotides read TGTGCCAGCAGCCACAGACTAGCGGGGAGCTACGAGCAGTACTTC. This chain connects TRBV14 to TRBJ2-7; the match to TRBD2 covers 11 bases. The germline V gene encodes CDR1 SGHDN and CDR2 FVKESK. This CDR3 spans 15 amino acids. V lost 3 bases and J lost 3; bases outside the gene matches: 4.

The CDR3 spells CASSSRVRGYTF. In DNA, the CDR3 is TGTGCCAGCAGTTCGAGGGTCCGGGGCTACACCTTC. The chain joins TRBV28 to TRBJ1-2; the D is unclear. CDR1 is MDHEN and CDR2 is SYDVKM in the germline V gene. V lost 4 bases and J 8 bases, leaving 11 bases between the germline ends. This CDR3 spans 12 amino acids.

The chain uses TRBV6-1 and TRBJ2-7, with 12 positions matching TRBD1. V lost 7 bases to trimming and J lost 2 bases; unmatched junction nucleotides: 6. Germline loops: CDR1 MNHNS, CDR2 SASEGT. CDR3 length: 15 amino acids. The CDR3: CASKFGDRGPYEQYF. The CDR3 bases are TGTGCCAGCAAATTTGGGGACAGGGGGCCCTACGAGCAGTACTTC.

For the CDR3, the DNA is TGCGCCAGCAGCCCGGGACAGGGGGACACCGGGGAGCTGTTTTTT. Its protein is CASSPGQGDTGELFF. The chain recombines TRBV5-1 with TRBJ2-2; 11 bases line up with TRBD1. Losses at the gene ends were 4 bases for V and 3 bases for J; bases not matched to a gene: 2. The CDR3 sequence is 15 residues long. Germline V CDR1 and CDR2: SGHRS, YFSETQ.

The V call is TRBV19, the J call TRBJ2-6; 9 bases agree with TRBD1. Trimming removed 5 bases from V and 2 bases from J; junction bases left unmatched: 4. The CDR3 loop spans 16 amino acids. CDR1 and CDR2 (germline): LNHDA, SQIVND (reference sequence). In DNA form, the CDR3 reads TGTGCCAGTAGTCCTAGGGACAGGGCTGGGGCCAACGTCCTGACTTTC. It codes for CASSPRDRAGANVLTF. The full variable domain, in which reference TRBV19 and TRBJ2-6 provide the parts outside the CDR3, is DGGITQSPKYLFRKEGQNVTLSCEQNLNHDAMYWYRQDPGQGLRLIYYSQIVNDFQKGDIAEGYSVSREKKESFPLTVTSAQKNPTAFYLCASSPRDRAGANVLTFGAGSRLTVL.

The gene calls are TRBV2 and TRBJ1-1; TRBD1 matches at 10 bases. Germline loops: CDR1 SNHLY, CDR2 FYNNEI. Germline trimming cut 5 bases from V and 6 bases from J; bases unmatched to any gene: 9. The CDR3 sequence is 15 residues long. The DNA of the CDR3 is TGTGCCAGCAGTCTTGGGACAGGGGTTATCGCTGAAGCTTTCTTT. It encodes CASSLGTGVIAEAFF.

The genes are TRBV18 and TRBJ1-2; TRBD1 agrees at 7 bases. The CDR3 loop spans 13 amino acids. Germline CDR1 reads KGHSH; CDR2 reads LQKENI. The V segment lost 3 bases and the J segment 6 bases; nucleotides outside the gene matches: 4. The CDR3 sequence: CASSPVTGDGYTF. In DNA form, the CDR3 reads TGTGCCAGCTCACCGGTTACAGGGGATGGCTACACCTTC.

V gene TRBV7-2 combines with J gene TRBJ1-1; no clear D. The CDR3 length is 14 residues. V was pared by 7 bases and J by 1 base, with 13 bases between. Germline V gene sequence: CDR1 SGHTA, CDR2 FQGNSA. CDR3 residues: CASTPDRGNTEAFF. The DNA of the CDR3 is TGTGCCAGCACCCCGGATCGGGGGAACACTGAAGCTTTCTTT.

The chain employs TRBV2 and TRBJ1-5; D uncertain. V lost 5 bases, J lost 5 bases, and 4 bases lay in between. The CDR3 is made up of 11 amino acids. Germline-derived CDR1 and CDR2 are SNHLY and FYNNEI. The CDR3 bases are TGTGCCAGCAGTCTAGATCAGCCCCAGCATTTT. Protein: CASSLDQPQHF.

The chain combines TRBV5-1 with TRBJ1-1, with TRBD1 identical over 7 bases. V shed 0 bases, J shed 5 bases, and the junction held 4 bases outside the gene matches. The CDR3 contains 14 residues. CDR1 and CDR2 from the germline V gene are SGHRS and YFSETQ. The CDR3 DNA follows: TGCGCCAGCAGCTTGGAGGGGGCGGGTACTGAAGCTTTCTTT. Translating gives CASSLEGAGTEAFF.

The genes are TRBV5-1 and TRBJ1-1, with D possibly being TRBD1 (6 bases). Germline CDR1 and CDR2: SGHRS and YFSETQ. V gave up 5 bases and J gave up 6 bases, with 14 bases separating them. The length of the CDR3 is 13 residues. Here the CDR3 DNA reads TGCGCCAGCAGGGGGGGCTCCAAGGCTGAAGCTTTCTTT. Residues: CASRGGSKAEAFF.

CDR3 bases: TGTGCCATCAGTGAAAGGGTCTTTAACACTGAAGCTTTCTTT. Amino acids: CAISERVFNTEAFF. The V and J genes are TRBV10-3 and TRBJ1-1; the D is unclear. Trimming removed 3 bases from V and 2 bases from J, with 10 bases in between. CDR3 length: 14 residues. The V gene's germline CDR1 is ENHRY and CDR2 SYGVKD.

This chain connects TRBV7-9 to TRBJ1-1; D is uncertain. The CDR3 is made up of 14 amino acids. The germline V gene has CDR1 SEHNR and CDR2 FQNEAQ (reference sequence). V was shortened by 2 bases and J by 0 bases, with 7 bases between the two germline ends. CDR3 loop: CASSLLSVNTEAFF. In nucleotides, the CDR3 is TGTGCCAGCAGCTTATTGTCAGTGAACACTGAAGCTTTCTTT.

This chain joins TRBV5-1 and TRBJ1-1; D is unclear. V dropped 0 bases and J dropped 8 bases, with 14 bases sitting between them. The CDR3 is 14 amino acids. CDR1 is SGHRS, CDR2 YFSETQ, per germline. CDR3 amino acids: CASSLALAAREAFF. Written as DNA, the CDR3 is TGCGCCAGCAGCTTGGCGTTGGCAGCCCGCGAAGCTTTCTTT.

V gene TRBV29-1 combines with J gene TRBJ1-1; no definite D call. The CDR3 runs to 11 residues. The V gene lost 8 bases and the J gene lost 0 bases, with 7 bases spanning the gap. The germline gives CDR1 SQVTM, CDR2 ANQGSEA. CDR3 loop: CSSGMNTEAFF. CDR3 bases: TGCAGCTCCGGGATGAACACTGAAGCTTTCTTT.

This chain uses TRBV27 with TRBJ2-1, with 8 bases matching TRBD2. The CDR3 contains 17 residues. With 5 bases clipped from V and 4 bases from J, the junction kept 13 bases outside the gene matches. CDR1 MNHEY and CDR2 SMNVEV come from the germline V gene (reference sequence). This CDR3 is CASSTLRGGDRYNEQFF. The CDR3 DNA follows: TGTGCCAGCAGTACCCTTCGGGGGGGAGACAGGTACAATGAGCAGTTCTTC.

The genes are TRBV6-5 and TRBJ1-1; a possible D gene is TRBD1 (6 bases). Looked up from germline, CDR1 is MNHEY and CDR2 is SVGAGI. The CDR3 is 12 amino acids. V gave up 4 bases and J gave up 7 bases, with 10 bases separating them. The CDR3 DNA reads TGTGCCAGCAGTTCGACAGGTAATGAAGCTTTCTTT. Translating gives CASSSTGNEAFF.

The V and J genes are TRBV18 and TRBJ1-5; 8 bases line up with TRBD1. The ends lost 3 bases at V and 4 bases at J; junction bases unmatched: 2. Germline assignment: CDR1 KGHSH and CDR2 LQKENI. The length of the CDR3 is 14 residues. CDR3 region: CASSPTGGNQPQHF. DNA of the CDR3: TGTGCCAGCTCACCTACAGGGGGGAATCAGCCCCAGCATTTT.

The chain recombines TRBV7-9 with TRBJ2-7; D is possibly TRBD1 or TRBD2 (5 bases each). Deletions cut 2 bases from V and 0 bases from J, with 11 bases between. Germline V gene lookup returns CDR1 SEHNR and CDR2 FQNEAQ (reference sequence). The CDR3 has 15 residues. This CDR3 reads CASSLRGSSSYEQYF. The DNA of the CDR3 is TGTGCCAGCAGCTTACGGGGCTCCAGCTCCTACGAGCAGTACTTC.

The chain combines TRBV25-1 with TRBJ2-1, with 10 bases that match TRBD1. This CDR3 spans 15 amino acids. Per the germline V gene, CDR1 is MGHDK and CDR2 is SYGVNS. V shed 5 bases and J 4 bases; nucleotides not matched to a gene: 5. Here the CDR3 DNA reads TGTGCCAGCAGTCGACAGGGGGCAGGATACAATGAGCAGTTCTTC. Protein: CASSRQGAGYNEQFF.

The V call is TRBV19, the J call TRBJ2-7; 10 bases fit TRBD2. The junction had 3 bases not matched to a gene; V was cut back by 5 bases and J by 2 bases. This CDR3 spans 14 amino acids. Germline V gene sequence: CDR1 LNHDA, CDR2 SQIVND (reference sequence). CDR3 in amino acids: CASSEREGPYEQYF. The CDR3 DNA follows: TGTGCCAGTAGTGAGCGGGAGGGACCCTACGAGCAGTACTTC. Full variable domain (outside the CDR3, taken from reference TRBV19 and TRBJ2-7): DGGITQSPKYLFRKEGQNVTLSCEQNLNHDAMYWYRQDPGQGLRLIYYSQIVNDFQKGDIAEGYSVSREKKESFPLTVTSAQKNPTAFYLCASSEREGPYEQYFGPGTRLTVT.